These 22 T cell receptor beta chains were sequenced from one sample in a study of shared clonotypes between healthy human individuals. The repertoire was sequenced with immunoSEQ multiplex PCR; TCRdb's copy has only in-frame clones and lacks some. Here the sample spans some 1,100,000 clones, 78% being singletons. The sequenced sample consisted of memory CD4+ T cells from PBMCs. Indicated subset: CD45RA-negative fraction. The receptors here all came from a man aged 18 to 29 in good health. Some clones in this sample may be carry-over from other donors' samples.

This chain joins TRBV11-2 and TRBJ2-3, with 10 bases identical to TRBD2. Germline CDR1 reads SGHAT; CDR2 reads FQNNGV. The CDR3 extends over 15 amino acids. V trimming: 7 bases; J trimming: 4 bases; junction bases outside the gene matches: 8. The CDR3 DNA sequence: TGTGCCAGCAAAAAAAGCGGGAGGGTCGCAGATACGCAGTATTTT. It codes for CASKKSGRVADTQYF.

V gene TRBV7-2 combines with J gene TRBJ2-7; TRBD1 agrees at 7 bases. V trimming: 0 bases; J trimming: 3 bases; junction bases outside the gene matches: 2. The CDR3 spans 14 residues. The germline V gene has CDR1 SGHTA and CDR2 FQGNSA. CDR3: CASSLARDSYEQYF. The DNA for the CDR3 is TGTGCCAGCAGCTTAGCTAGGGACAGCTACGAGCAGTACTTC.

The chain couples TRBV4-2 to TRBJ2-4; tentative D call: TRBD2 (6 bases). The CDR3 totals 15 residues. V lost 1 base, J lost 8 bases, and 15 bases lay in between. Germline assignment: CDR1 LGHNA and CDR2 YNFKEQ. Here the CDR3 reads CASSQGGVYGYIQYF. In nucleotides, the CDR3 is TGTGCCAGCAGCCAAGGGGGGGTTTACGGCTACATTCAGTACTTC.

About this clone: In the same sample, other DNA sequences code for this CDR3. The V gene is TRBV5-1, the J gene TRBJ2-7, with D perhaps matching TRBD1 (6 bases). V was shortened by 4 bases and J by 0 bases, with 8 bases between the two germline ends. Germline V gene lookup returns CDR1 SGHRS and CDR2 YFSETQ. The CDR3 runs to 13 residues. CDR3 in DNA: TGCGCCAGCAGCACAGGGAGCTCCTACGAGCAGTACTTC. Protein product: CASSTGSSYEQYF.

The gene calls are TRBV5-1 and TRBJ2-2, with unresolved D. Between the trimmed V and J ends, which lost 2 bases and 2 bases, there was a span of 10 bases. Germline CDR1 SGHRS, CDR2 YFSETQ. The CDR3 has 15 residues. CDR3 sequence (DNA): TGCGCCAGCAGCTTCGGCGGAGAAAACACCGGGGAGCTGTTTTTT. Translated: CASSFGGENTGELFF. Using reference TRBV5-1 and TRBJ2-2 for the parts outside the CDR3, the full variable domain is KAGVTQTPRYLIKTRGQQVTLSCSPISGHRSVSWYQQTPGQGLQFLFEYFSETQRNKGNFPGRFSGRQFSNSRSEMNVSTLELGDSALYLCASSFGGENTGELFFGEGSRLTVL.

The chain is built from TRBV7-8 and TRBJ2-7; TRBD1 or TRBD2 may be the D gene (5 bases each). The CDR3 sequence is 15 residues long. V lost 4 bases, J lost 2 bases, and 15 bases lay in between. Germline V lookup: CDR1 SGHVS, CDR2 FQNEAQ. For the CDR3, the DNA is TGTGCCAGCAGCTCGCGCCCCGGGACCCCCTACGAGCAGTACTTC. This translates into CASSSRPGTPYEQYF. The full variable domain, completed using reference TRBV7-8 and TRBJ2-7, is GAGVSQSPRYKVAKRGQDVALRCDPISGHVSLFWYQQALGQGPEFLTYFQNEAQLDKSGLPSDRFFAERPEGSVSTLKIQRTQQEDSAVYLCASSSRPGTPYEQYFGPGTRLTVT.

The chain combines TRBV5-6 with TRBJ1-5; D is unclear. Germline V gene sequence: CDR1 SGHDT, CDR2 YYEEEE. Trimming removed 0 bases at V and 0 bases at J, with 7 bases between. The length of the CDR3 is 15 residues. The CDR3 sequence is CASSLGHYSNQPQHF. DNA for the CDR3: TGTGCCAGCAGCTTGGGGCATTATAGCAATCAGCCCCAGCATTTT.

This clone has only a few counts. The gene calls are TRBV10-3 and TRBJ2-1, with 12 bases identical to TRBD2. CDR1 and CDR2 from the germline V gene are ENHRY and SYGVKD. Losses at the gene ends were 0 bases for V and 0 bases for J; bases not matched to a gene: 6. The CDR3 contains 19 residues. In DNA form, the CDR3 reads TGTGCCATCAGTGAGTCGGCTAGCGGGAGGGCTTTCTCCTACAATGAGCAGTTCTTC. This gives the protein CAISESASGRAFSYNEQFF.

The chain has TRBV11-2 and TRBJ2-5, with D possibly being TRBD1 (6 bases). The germline gives CDR1 SGHAT, CDR2 FQNNGV. Trimming pared 4 bases from V and 4 bases from J, leaving 16 bases between. The CDR3 totals 15 residues. The CDR3 bases are TGTGCCAGCAGCTCCCCCTTAGGGGGATCAGAGACCCAGTACTTC. Protein: CASSSPLGGSETQYF. Based on the CDR3 plus reference TRBV11-2 and TRBJ2-5, the full variable domain is EAGVAQSPRYKIIEKRQSVAFWCNPISGHATLYWYQQILGQGPKLLIQFQNNGVVDDSQLPKDRFSAERLKGVDSTLKIQPAKLEDSAVYLCASSSPLGGSETQYFGPGTRLLVL.

The V and J genes are TRBV5-1 and TRBJ2-7; 8 bases align to TRBD2. CDR3 size: 14 residues. Germline CDR1 and CDR2: SGHRS and YFSETQ. The V segment lost 0 bases and the J segment 9 bases; nucleotides outside the gene matches: 8. The CDR3 is CASSLAGGGSAQYF. CDR3 DNA sequence: TGCGCCAGCAGCTTGGCGGGAGGGGGAAGTGCGCAGTACTTC.

This chain links TRBV19 with TRBJ1-1, with TRBD1 matching 8 bases. V was pared by 4 bases and J by 6 bases, with 7 bases of the junction left unmatched. The CDR3 spans 14 residues. Per the germline V gene, CDR1 is LNHDA and CDR2 is SQIVND (reference sequence). CDR3 amino acids: CASSNNDRGAEAFF. The CDR3 region has the DNA TGTGCCAGTAGTAACAACGACAGGGGCGCTGAAGCTTTCTTT.

This clone was seen a single time. The chain has TRBV2 and TRBJ1-5; 8 bases are shared with TRBD1. The CDR3 runs to 14 residues. CDR1 is SNHLY and CDR2 is FYNNEI in the germline V gene. V dropped 2 bases and J dropped 6; count of bases not matched to a gene: 3. Written as DNA, the CDR3 is TGTGCCAGCAGTGAAAGGACAGGGCGTCAGCCCCAGCATTTT. It specifies CASSERTGRQPQHF. Based on the CDR3 plus reference TRBV2 and TRBJ1-5, the full variable domain is EPEVTQTPSHQVTQMGQEVILRCVPISNHLYFYWYRQILGQKVEFLVSFYNNEISEKSEIFDDQFSVERPDGSNFTLKIRSTKLEDSAMYFCASSERTGRQPQHFGDGTRLSIL.

This sequence joins TRBV7-9 and TRBJ2-7; tentative D call: TRBD1 (6 bases). The V and J ends lost 5 bases and 1 base respectively, with 15 bases between them. From germline, CDR1 is SEHNR and CDR2 FQNEAQ (reference sequence). CDR3 length equals 15 residues. CDR3 region: CASSPDSFISYEQYF. In DNA form, the CDR3 reads TGTGCCAGCAGCCCGGACAGCTTCATTTCCTACGAGCAGTACTTC.

This clone was counted a few times. V and J are TRBV2 and TRBJ1-4; D unclear. With 5 bases removed from V and 7 bases from J, the gap between germline ends came to 14 bases. CDR3 length: 14 amino acids. CDR1 is SNHLY and CDR2 is FYNNEI in the germline V gene. The CDR3 sequence: CASSSVGRSEKLFF. The CDR3 DNA follows: TGTGCCAGCAGTTCCGTGGGCCGGAGTGAAAAACTGTTTTTT.

As DNA, the CDR3 is TGTGCCAGCAGTCGGACTAGTACTCGCGAGACCCAGTACTTC. Its translation is CASSRTSTRETQYF. The J gene is TRBJ2-5, the V gene TRBV6-1; TRBD2 matches at 7 bases. Per germline, CDR1 MNHNS and CDR2 SASEGT. Trimming removed 5 bases from V and 5 bases from J; junction bases left unmatched: 8. This CDR3 contains 14 residues.

V gene TRBV10-3 combines with J gene TRBJ1-1; 8 bases map to TRBD1. The J segment lost 3 bases and the V segment lost 5 bases, leaving 23 bases of the junction unmatched. The CDR3 loop spans 20 amino acids. CDR1 and CDR2 from the germline V gene are ENHRY and SYGVKD. The CDR3, as DNA: TGTGCCATCAGTCCAAAGCTAGGGACAGGATCGATTAAGGGGGACACTGAAGCTTTCTTT. Translating it yields CAISPKLGTGSIKGDTEAFF.

The rearrangement uses TRBV6-6 and TRBJ1-4; D is unclear. This CDR3 region has 13 residues. V shed 4 bases and J shed 5 bases, with 8 bases lying between them. Germline values: CDR1 MNHNY, CDR2 SVGAGI (reference sequence). CDR3 sequence reads: CASSSGLNEKLFF. The CDR3 nucleotides read TGTGCCAGCAGTTCAGGACTAAATGAAAAACTGTTTTTT.

V usage is TRBV7-9 and J usage is TRBJ2-5, with 8 nucleotides matching TRBD1. CDR1 is SEHNR and CDR2 is FQNEAQ in the germline V gene (reference sequence). The trim removed 0 bases at V and 4 bases at J, leaving 1 base unmatched. The CDR3 extends over 14 amino acids. The CDR3 loop is CASSLATGAETQYF. Written as DNA, the CDR3 is TGTGCCAGCAGCTTAGCGACAGGGGCAGAGACCCAGTACTTC. The variable domain in full, completed from reference TRBV7-9 and TRBJ2-5, reads DTGVSQNPRHKITKRGQNVTFRCDPISEHNRLYWYRQTLGQGPEFLTYFQNEAQLEKSRLLSDRFSAERPKGSFSTLEIQRTEQGDSAMYLCASSLATGAETQYFGPGTRLLVL.

As concerns this clone: The same CDR3 is also encoded by other DNA sequences in this sample. The J gene is TRBJ2-2, the V gene TRBV5-1, with 10 bases identical to TRBD2. Germline CDR1 is SGHRS and CDR2 is YFSETQ. V gave up 1 base and J gave up 0 bases; unmatched junction bases: 0. This CDR3 is 16 amino acids long. For the CDR3, the DNA is TGCGCCAGCAGCTTGACTAGCGGGGCGAACACCGGGGAGCTGTTTTTT. Protein sequence: CASSLTSGANTGELFF.

The chain couples TRBV28 to TRBJ1-5; D remains unclear. The CDR3 has 15 residues. Per the germline V gene, CDR1 is MDHEN and CDR2 is SYDVKM. Trimming removed 5 bases from V and 0 bases from J, with 11 bases in between. This CDR3 reads CASSGEVYSNQPQHF. CDR3 coding DNA: TGTGCCAGCAGTGGCGAGGTTTATAGCAATCAGCCCCAGCATTTT.

The chain joins TRBV7-2 to TRBJ2-3; D is unresolved. With 1 base removed from V and 7 bases from J, the gap between germline ends came to 9 bases. The CDR3 has 13 residues. Germline V gene data show CDR1 as SGHTA and CDR2 as FQGNSA. Here the CDR3 reads CASSLEGKYTQYF. CDR3 bases: TGTGCCAGCAGCTTAGAAGGCAAATATACGCAGTATTTT.

As DNA, the CDR3 is TGTGCCTGGAGGGCGATGGGACAGGGAAAAGAGACCCAGTACTTC. Translation gives CAWRAMGQGKETQYF. The chain is built from TRBV30 and TRBJ2-5, with 9 bases that match TRBD1. Per germline, CDR1 GTSNPN and CDR2 SVGIG (reference sequence). V shed 3 bases and J 3 bases; nucleotides not matched to a gene: 8. The CDR3 has 15 amino acids. Full variable domain (rest looked up from reference TRBV30 and TRBJ2-5): SQTIHQWPATLVQPVGSPLSLECTVEGTSNPNLYWYRQAAGRGLQLLFYSVGIGQISSEVPQNLSASRPQDRQFILSSKKLLLSDSGFYLCAWRAMGQGKETQYFGPGTRLLVL.